One and the same sample provided the 32 T cell receptor beta chains below, sequenced in a study of blood T cell repertoires in COVID-19. The protocol was immunoSEQ multiplex PCR, while the TCRdb copy is restricted to in-frame clones and leaves out a portion. In the table there are roughly 430,000 clones, roughly 88% of which are singletons. Sequencing was performed on PBMCs or T cells enriched from blood (not recorded which). These receptors were taken from a woman between 40 and 55 years old with acute COVID-19.

This sequence joins TRBV28 and TRBJ2-7, with 9 bases matching TRBD1. This CDR3 contains 17 residues. Germline assignment: CDR1 MDHEN and CDR2 SYDVKM. J was trimmed by 3 bases and V by 2 bases; bases with no gene match: 11. CDR3 in DNA: TGTGCCAGCAGTTTACGATTGGGCGGGACAGGGAACTACGAGCAGTACTTC. Translating gives CASSLRLGGTGNYEQYF.

This chain connects TRBV12-3 or TRBV12-4 to TRBJ1-2, with a possible D match to TRBD1 (5 bases). The CDR3 runs 12 residues. Deletions cut 5 bases from V and 3 bases from J, with 7 bases between. The chain's CDR3 is CASSRQYYGYTF. The CDR3 bases are TGTGCCAGCAGTAGACAGTACTATGGCTACACCTTC.

The V and J genes are TRBV9 and TRBJ2-6; possible D gene TRBD1, 5 bases. Germline V gene sequence: CDR1 SGDLS, CDR2 YYNGEE. V dropped 6 bases and J dropped 2 bases, with 12 bases sitting between them. The CDR3 is 15 residues long. CDR3 amino acids: CASTREQAGANVLTF. The CDR3 DNA reads TGTGCCAGCACCCGCGAACAGGCTGGGGCCAACGTCCTGACTTTC.

The chain's CDR3 is CASSTDRGQPQHF. CDR3 DNA sequence: TGTGCCAGTAGTACGGACAGGGGTCAGCCCCAGCATTTT. The V gene is TRBV19, the J gene TRBJ1-5; 9 bases fit TRBD1. Losses at the gene ends were 4 bases for V and 6 bases for J; bases not matched to a gene: 1. CDR1 LNHDA and CDR2 SQIVND come from the germline V gene (reference sequence). This CDR3 comprises 13 residues.

The chain couples TRBV10-3 to TRBJ2-4; TRBD1 aligns across 9 bases. The CDR3 sequence is 13 residues long. From germline, CDR1 is ENHRY and CDR2 SYGVKD. V shed 6 bases and J 8 bases; nucleotides not matched to a gene: 5. The CDR3 region is CAISEDRGDIQYF. CDR3 coding DNA: TGTGCCATCAGCGAAGACAGGGGGGACATTCAGTACTTC.

This chain joins TRBV4-2 and TRBJ2-7; D uncertain. This CDR3 region has 14 residues. Trimming removed 0 bases at V and 0 bases at J, with 6 bases between. Germline V CDR1 and CDR2: LGHNA, YNFKEQ. The CDR3 DNA sequence: TGTGCCAGCAGCCAAGAATACAGCTCCTACGAGCAGTACTTC. Translating it yields CASSQEYSSYEQYF.

This chain connects TRBV3-1 (or the pseudogene TRBV3-2) to TRBJ2-5, with D possibly being TRBD2 (7 bases). Germline-derived CDR1 and CDR2 are LGHDT and YNNKEL (reference sequence). The CDR3 runs to 16 residues. Trimming pared 4 bases from V and 2 bases from J, leaving 17 bases between. In nucleotides, the CDR3 is TGTGCCAGCAGCCCAAACGAGGGGGGGACACAAGAGACCCAGTACTTC. The encoded protein is CASSPNEGGTQETQYF.

In DNA, the CDR3 is TGTGCCAGCAGTGTTCGAGGAGACAATGAGCAGTTCTTC. Amino acid sequence: CASSVRGDNEQFF. This chain links TRBV2 with TRBJ2-1, with D unclear. Deletions cut 4 bases from V and 5 bases from J, with 9 bases between. CDR3 size: 13 residues. Germline V gives CDR1 SNHLY, CDR2 FYNNEI.

This clone was recorded a few times. The V and J genes are TRBV9 and TRBJ2-1; TRBD2 aligns across 10 bases. Germline V gene sequence: CDR1 SGDLS, CDR2 YYNGEE. The length of the CDR3 is 15 residues. The V segment lost 0 bases and the J segment 9 bases; nucleotides outside the gene matches: 6. In DNA form, the CDR3 reads TGTGCCAGCAGCGTAGTGGCTAGCGGGGGTAGTGAGCAGTTCTTC. It translates to CASSVVASGGSEQFF.

The chain recombines TRBV6-1 with TRBJ1-2; the D is unclear. V was trimmed by 3 bases and J by 8 bases, leaving 10 bases between them. The CDR3 totals 12 residues. Germline V lookup: CDR1 MNHNS, CDR2 SASEGT. The CDR3 protein is CASSEREPGYTF. The CDR3 DNA reads TGTGCCAGCAGTGAGCGGGAACCAGGCTACACCTTC.

The CDR3 here is CASSSEQTGEQYF. As DNA, the CDR3 is TGCGCCAGCAGCTCGGAACAAACGGGGGAGCAGTACTTC. This chain joins TRBV5-1 and TRBJ2-7; weak D call: TRBD2 (5 bases). The CDR3 totals 13 residues. Trimming shortened V by 3 bases and J by 7 bases, and 14 bases separated the two germline ends. Germline CDR1 and CDR2: SGHRS and YFSETQ.

This clone appeared a few times. V gene TRBV6-5 combines with J gene TRBJ1-2; D is unresolved. Germline-derived CDR1 and CDR2 are MNHEY and SVGAGI. V dropped 4 bases and J dropped 7 bases, with 10 bases sitting between them. The length of the CDR3 is 12 residues. This CDR3 reads CASSSRAGGYTF. For the CDR3, the DNA is TGTGCCAGCAGTTCCAGAGCGGGTGGCTACACCTTC.

V and J are TRBV5-4 and TRBJ1-1; no firm D call. Germline loops: CDR1 SGHNT, CDR2 YYREEE (reference sequence). V was cut by 2 bases and J by 4 bases, with 3 bases left in between. The CDR3 sequence is 11 residues long. DNA for the CDR3: TGTGCCAGCAGCTTTCGCACTGAAGCTTTCTTT. Translation: CASSFRTEAFF.

This sequence joins TRBV12-3 or TRBV12-4 and TRBJ2-3; 8 bases are a match to TRBD2. V shed 5 bases and J 4 bases; nucleotides not matched to a gene: 2. The CDR3 is 13 residues long. CDR3 amino acids: CASSQTSADTQYF. CDR3 coding DNA: TGTGCCAGCAGTCAGACTAGCGCAGATACGCAGTATTTT.

DNA of the CDR3: TGTGCCAGTAGTAGGTGGCAGGGCGATCAGCCCCAGCATTTT. The encoded protein is CASSRWQGDQPQHF. The gene calls are TRBV19 and TRBJ1-5, with TRBD1 as a possible D gene (5 bases). The V and J ends lost 4 bases and 5 bases respectively, with 12 bases between them. The CDR3 has 14 amino acids. The V gene's germline CDR1 is LNHDA and CDR2 SQIVND (reference sequence).

This rearrangement joins TRBV6-1 to TRBJ1-2; weak D call: TRBD1 (5 bases). Trimming removed 3 bases at V and 8 bases at J, with 16 bases between. CDR1 and CDR2 from the germline V gene are MNHNS and SASEGT. The CDR3 extends over 14 amino acids. The CDR3 sequence: CASSDPDIIHGYTF. As DNA, the CDR3 is TGTGCCAGCAGTGACCCGGACATTATTCACGGCTACACCTTC.

The chain is built from TRBV21-1 and TRBJ1-1; the table's D call of TRBD1 was not tested on the DNA. TRBV21-1 is classified as a pseudogene. The length of the CDR3 is 18 residues. CDR3 coding DNA: TGTGCCAGCAGCAAAGAGTCCGGGACAGCGTACATGAACACTGAAGCTTTCTTT. Translated, it gives CASSKESGTAYMNTEAFF.

In its sample, this clone was seen once. The V gene is TRBV5-1, the J gene TRBJ1-5; 7 bases fit TRBD1. The CDR3 extends over 15 amino acids. Looked up from germline, CDR1 is SGHRS and CDR2 is YFSETQ. The ends lost 6 bases at V and 6 bases at J; junction bases unmatched: 12. DNA of the CDR3: TGCGCCAGCAACTTACCCCCGGGACAGCCTCAGCCCCAGCATTTT. It specifies CASNLPPGQPQPQHF.

V and J are TRBV12-5 and TRBJ1-1, with 7 bases aligning to TRBD1. The germline CDR1 and CDR2 sequences are LGHNT and FRNRAP. CDR3 size: 14 residues. V lost 6 bases, J lost 1 base, and 5 bases stayed unmatched. CDR3 in amino acids: CASGSGQPNTEAFF. The DNA of the CDR3 is TGTGCTAGTGGCTCGGGACAGCCGAACACTGAAGCTTTCTTT.

V gene TRBV29-1 combines with J gene TRBJ2-7, with 8 bases fitting TRBD1. Germline-derived CDR1 and CDR2 are SQVTM and ANQGSEA. There are 13 residues in the CDR3. Unmatched junction bases numbered 4, after V lost 3 bases and J lost 3 bases. CDR3 sequence: CSVEGQEDYEQYF. The CDR3 nucleotides are TGCAGCGTTGAGGGACAGGAGGACTACGAGCAGTACTTC.

The J gene is TRBJ1-2, the V gene TRBV7-8; 10 bases align to TRBD1. V shed 8 bases, J shed 7 bases, and the junction held 13 bases outside the gene matches. CDR3 size: 15 residues. The germline gives CDR1 SGHVS, CDR2 FQNEAQ. Here the CDR3 reads CASASFRQGASGYTF. CDR3 DNA sequence: TGTGCCAGCGCTTCTTTTCGACAGGGGGCGAGTGGCTACACCTTC.

In its sample, this clone was seen once. J is TRBJ2-7 and V is TRBV9, with unresolved D. CDR1 and CDR2 from the germline V gene are SGDLS and YYNGEE. V lost 3 bases, J lost 5 bases, and 12 bases lay in between. The CDR3 covers 13 residues. CDR3: CASSGSIPDEQYF. Written as DNA, the CDR3 is TGTGCCAGCAGCGGATCCATCCCGGACGAGCAGTACTTC.

This sequence joins TRBV10-3 and TRBJ2-3, with D possibly being TRBD1 (5 bases). The CDR3 loop spans 13 amino acids. Germline loops: CDR1 ENHRY, CDR2 SYGVKD. V was pared by 5 bases and J by 1 base, with 7 bases between. CDR3 sequence (DNA): TGTGCCATCAGTCAGGGCGGCACAGATACGCAGTATTTT. This gives the protein CAISQGGTDTQYF.

The chain uses TRBV12-3 or TRBV12-4 and TRBJ2-7; 11 bases align to TRBD1. With 6 bases clipped from V and 6 bases from J, the junction kept 4 bases outside the gene matches. This CDR3 comprises 13 residues. The CDR3 nucleotides are TGTGCCAGCAGCTGGACAGGGGGCGCCGAGCAGTACTTC. Amino acid sequence: CASSWTGGAEQYF.

The chain carries TRBV3-1 (or the pseudogene TRBV3-2) and TRBJ2-7; 8 nucleotides agree with TRBD2. CDR1 and CDR2 from the germline V gene are LGHDT and YNNKEL (reference sequence). The V and J ends lost 3 bases and 0 bases, in that order; junction bases with no gene match: 4. This CDR3 comprises 15 residues. CDR3 DNA sequence: TGTGCCAGCAGCCACCATAGCGGGGACTCCTACGAGCAGTACTTC. Protein product: CASSHHSGDSYEQYF.

This chain uses TRBV27 with TRBJ2-7; the D gene is possibly TRBD1 (5 bases). Germline assignment: CDR1 MNHEY and CDR2 SMNVEV (reference sequence). The germline V and J ends were trimmed by 5 bases and 3 bases, with 14 bases remaining between them. The CDR3 runs to 14 residues. This CDR3 reads CASSLQSRVYEQYF. The CDR3 nucleotides are TGTGCCAGCAGTCTCCAATCCAGGGTCTACGAGCAGTACTTC.

The chain is built from TRBV2 and TRBJ1-2; maybe TRBD1 (5 bases). Germline V CDR1 and CDR2: SNHLY, FYNNEI. V gave up 1 base and J gave up 2 bases, with 5 bases separating them. The CDR3 has 13 residues. The CDR3 is CASSEGQNYGYTF. The CDR3 coding sequence is TGTGCCAGCAGTGAAGGACAGAACTATGGCTACACCTTC.

This sequence joins TRBV5-5 and TRBJ2-3; 8 bases are shared with TRBD2. The CDR3 has 15 amino acids. The V gene end was trimmed by 1 base and the J gene end by 6 bases; junction bases not matched to a gene: 7. Germline lookup yields CDR1 SGHKS and CDR2 YYEKEE (reference sequence). CDR3 DNA sequence: TGTGCCAGCAGCTTGAGCGCGGGGGGCCTTGATACGCAGTATTTT. Encoded protein: CASSLSAGGLDTQYF. The variable domain in full, with the rest retrieved from reference TRBV5-5 and TRBJ2-3, is DAGVTQSPTHLIKTRGQQVTLRCSPISGHKSVSWYQQVLGQGPQFIFQYYEKEERGRGNFPDRFSARQFPNYSSELNVNALLLGDSALYLCASSLSAGGLDTQYFGPGTRLTVL.

CDR3 loop: CASSQGSSYEQYF. The CDR3 DNA sequence: TGCGCCAGCTCGCAGGGCAGCTCCTACGAGCAGTACTTC. The chain employs TRBV5-1 and TRBJ2-7; D perhaps matches TRBD1 (5 bases). Germline loops: CDR1 SGHRS, CDR2 YFSETQ. V lost 7 bases to trimming and J lost 0 bases, with 11 bases between them. This CDR3 is 13 amino acids long.

The gene calls are TRBV7-8 and TRBJ1-1; TRBD1 aligns across 9 bases. The CDR3 is 14 residues long. CDR1 is SGHVS, CDR2 FQNEAQ, per germline. The J segment lost 4 bases and the V segment lost 5 bases, leaving 5 bases of the junction unmatched. This CDR3 is CASSTGQGFTEAFF. DNA for the CDR3: TGTGCCAGCAGCACGGGACAGGGTTTCACTGAAGCTTTCTTT.

This clone was detected only once. The chain joins TRBV10-2 to TRBJ2-1; 9 bases are shared with TRBD2. The germline CDR1 and CDR2 sequences are WSHSY and SAAADI. V lost 1 base, J lost 8 bases, and 6 bases stayed unmatched. The CDR3 covers 15 residues. Written as DNA, the CDR3 is TGCGCCAGCAGTGAGTTTGGCGGGGGGGGCGATGAGCAGTTCTTC. Translated, it gives CASSEFGGGGDEQFF.

The chain uses TRBV5-4 and TRBJ1-4, with TRBD1 matching over 7 bases. CDR1 is SGHNT, CDR2 YYREEE, per germline (reference sequence). V lost 2 bases to trimming and J lost 5 bases; unmatched junction nucleotides: 12. CDR3 length: 17 amino acids. CDR3 sequence: CASSFKEGAGGNEKLFF. In nucleotides, the CDR3 is TGTGCCAGCAGCTTCAAGGAGGGGGCAGGGGGGAATGAAAAACTGTTTTTT. Drawing the rest from reference TRBV5-4 and TRBJ1-4, the complete variable domain is ETGVTQSPTHLIKTRGQQVTLRCSSQSGHNTVSWYQQALGQGPQFIFQYYREEENGRGNFPPRFSGLQFPNYSSELNVNALELDDSALYLCASSFKEGAGGNEKLFFGSGTQLSVL.